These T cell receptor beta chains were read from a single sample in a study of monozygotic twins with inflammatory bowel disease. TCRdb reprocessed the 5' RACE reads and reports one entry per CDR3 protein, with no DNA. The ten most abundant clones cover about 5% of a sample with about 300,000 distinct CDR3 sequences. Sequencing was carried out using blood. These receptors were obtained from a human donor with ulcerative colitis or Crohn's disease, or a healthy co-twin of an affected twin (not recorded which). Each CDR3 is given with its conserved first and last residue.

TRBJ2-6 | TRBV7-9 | CASSLASGSTGANVLTF
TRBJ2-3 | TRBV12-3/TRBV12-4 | CASSLAGLLITDTQYF
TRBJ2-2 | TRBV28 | CASVPLWVNPDVGLFF
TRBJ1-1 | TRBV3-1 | CASSHKTGATEAFF
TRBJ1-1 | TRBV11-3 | CASSLRDSSIEAFF
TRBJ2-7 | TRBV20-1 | CSAALAGGYEQYF
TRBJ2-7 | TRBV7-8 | CASSLLADSYEQYF
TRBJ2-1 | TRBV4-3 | CASSQDRLAMFEQFF
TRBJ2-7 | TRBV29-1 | CSVQTSEAYEQYF
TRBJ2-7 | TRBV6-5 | CASSHGQLYEQYF